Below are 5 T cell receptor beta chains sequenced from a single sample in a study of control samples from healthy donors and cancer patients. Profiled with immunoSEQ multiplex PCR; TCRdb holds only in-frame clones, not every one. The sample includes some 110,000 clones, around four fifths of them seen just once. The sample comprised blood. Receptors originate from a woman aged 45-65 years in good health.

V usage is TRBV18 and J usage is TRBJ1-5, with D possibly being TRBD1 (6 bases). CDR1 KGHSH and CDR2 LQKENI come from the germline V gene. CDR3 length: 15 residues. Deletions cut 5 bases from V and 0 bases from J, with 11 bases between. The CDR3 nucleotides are TGTGCCAGCTCATTGGCGACAGGTAGCAATCAGCCCCAGCATTTT. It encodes CASSLATGSNQPQHF.

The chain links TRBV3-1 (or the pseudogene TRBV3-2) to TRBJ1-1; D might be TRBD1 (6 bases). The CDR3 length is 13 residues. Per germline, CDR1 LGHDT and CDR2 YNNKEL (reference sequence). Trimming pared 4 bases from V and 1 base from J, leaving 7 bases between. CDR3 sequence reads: CASSPTGNTEAFF. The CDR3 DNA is TGTGCCAGCAGCCCGACAGGGAACACTGAAGCTTTCTTT.

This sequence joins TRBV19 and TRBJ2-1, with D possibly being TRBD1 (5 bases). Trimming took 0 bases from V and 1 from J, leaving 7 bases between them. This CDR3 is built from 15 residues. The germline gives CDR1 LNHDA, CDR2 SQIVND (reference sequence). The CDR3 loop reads CASSIEAGSYNEQFF. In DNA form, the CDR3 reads TGTGCCAGTAGTATAGAGGCAGGGTCCTACAATGAGCAGTTCTTC. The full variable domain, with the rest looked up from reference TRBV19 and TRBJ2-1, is DGGITQSPKYLFRKEGQNVTLSCEQNLNHDAMYWYRQDPGQGLRLIYYSQIVNDFQKGDIAEGYSVSREKKESFPLTVTSAQKNPTAFYLCASSIEAGSYNEQFFGPGTRLTVL.

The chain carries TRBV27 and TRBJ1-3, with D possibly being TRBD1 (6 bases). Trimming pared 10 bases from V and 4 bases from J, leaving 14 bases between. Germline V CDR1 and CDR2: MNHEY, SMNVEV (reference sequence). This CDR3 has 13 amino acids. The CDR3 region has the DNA TGTGCCACGCGGGACACCGCGGGAAACACCATATATTTT. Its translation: CATRDTAGNTIYF.

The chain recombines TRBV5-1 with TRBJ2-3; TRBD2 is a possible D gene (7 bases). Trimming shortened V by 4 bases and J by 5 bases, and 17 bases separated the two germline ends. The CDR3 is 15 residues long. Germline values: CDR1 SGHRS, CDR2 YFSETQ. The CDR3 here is CASSPSGGGQDTQYF. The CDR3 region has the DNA TGCGCCAGCAGCCCCTCTGGGGGGGGCCAAGATACGCAGTATTTT. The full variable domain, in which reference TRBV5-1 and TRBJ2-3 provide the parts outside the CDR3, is KAGVTQTPRYLIKTRGQQVTLSCSPISGHRSVSWYQQTPGQGLQFLFEYFSETQRNKGNFPGRFSGRQFSNSRSEMNVSTLELGDSALYLCASSPSGGGQDTQYFGPGTRLTVL.